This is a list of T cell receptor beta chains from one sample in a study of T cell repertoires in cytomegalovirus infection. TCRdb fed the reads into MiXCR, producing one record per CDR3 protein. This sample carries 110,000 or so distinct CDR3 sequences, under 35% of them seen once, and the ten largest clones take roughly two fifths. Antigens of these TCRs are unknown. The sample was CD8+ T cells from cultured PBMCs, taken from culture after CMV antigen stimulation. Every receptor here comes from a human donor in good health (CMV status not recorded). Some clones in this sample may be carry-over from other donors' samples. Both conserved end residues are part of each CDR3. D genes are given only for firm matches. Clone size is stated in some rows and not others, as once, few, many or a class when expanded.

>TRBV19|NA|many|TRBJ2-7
TGTGCCAGTAGTTTTGGACAGAACCTCTACGAGCAGTACTTC
CASSFGQNLYEQYF
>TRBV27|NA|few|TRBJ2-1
TGTGCCAGCAGTTTTCAGAGCTCCTACAATGAGCAGTTCTTC
CASSFQSSYNEQFF
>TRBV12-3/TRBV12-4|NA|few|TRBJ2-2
TGTGCCAGCAGTTTAGGGGTCCTTCCGAACACCGGGGAGCTGTTTTTT
CASSLGVLPNTGELFF
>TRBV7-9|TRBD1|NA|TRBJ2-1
TGTGCCAGCAGCCCCCGTACAGGGGTGTGGAATGAGCAGTTCTTC
CASSPRTGVWNEQFF
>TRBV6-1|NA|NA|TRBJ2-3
TGTGCCAGCAGTGAAGATCCAGTCGGCATCGATACGCAGTATTTT
CASSEDPVGIDTQYF
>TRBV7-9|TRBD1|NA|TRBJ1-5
TGTGCCAGCAGCCCGGGACAGGGGAACAATCAGCCCCAGCATTTT
CASSPGQGNNQPQHF
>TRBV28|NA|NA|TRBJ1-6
TGTGCCAGCAGCCCCGAGGCGACTACTTATAATTCACCCCTCCACTTT
CASSPEATTYNSPLHF
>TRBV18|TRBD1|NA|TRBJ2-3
TGTGCCAGCTCACCGGGGGACAGCTACGGTGCAGATACGCAGTATTTT
CASSPGDSYGADTQYF
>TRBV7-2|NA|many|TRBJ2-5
TGTGCCAGCAGCTCCTCCGGGACGGTGTACCAAGAGACCCAGTACTTC
CASSSSGTVYQETQYF
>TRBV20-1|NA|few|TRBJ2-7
TGCAGTGCTAGAGATCCGCGTATCACCTACGAGCAGTACTTC
CSARDPRITYEQYF
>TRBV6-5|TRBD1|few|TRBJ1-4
TGTGCCAGCAGTTTCGGACAGGAGAATGAAAAACTGTTTTTT
CASSFGQENEKLFF
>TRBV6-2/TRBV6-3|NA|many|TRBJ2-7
TGTGCCAGCAGTCAACGGACAGCCGAGCAGTACTTC
CASSQRTAEQYF
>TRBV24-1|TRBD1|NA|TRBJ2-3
TGTGCCACCAGTCCGGGGACAGGGGACACAGATACGCAGTATTTT
CATSPGTGDTDTQYF
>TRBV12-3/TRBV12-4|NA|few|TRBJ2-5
TGTGCCAGCAGCGGCGACAGAATAGAAGAGACCCAGTACTTC
CASSGDRIEETQYF
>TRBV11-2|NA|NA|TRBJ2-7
TGTGCCAGCAGCTTTTCGGCCGGCCACGAGCAGTACTTC
CASSFSAGHEQYF
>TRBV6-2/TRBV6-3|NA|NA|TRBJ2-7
TGTGCCAGCAGCCCCGTTCCTGGGCTGATGCGGGGAAGCGAGCAGTACTTC
CASSPVPGLMRGSEQYF
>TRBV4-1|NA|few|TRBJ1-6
TGCGCCAGCAGCCACGACACGAGCTCCTATAATTCACCCCTCCACTTT
CASSHDTSSYNSPLHF